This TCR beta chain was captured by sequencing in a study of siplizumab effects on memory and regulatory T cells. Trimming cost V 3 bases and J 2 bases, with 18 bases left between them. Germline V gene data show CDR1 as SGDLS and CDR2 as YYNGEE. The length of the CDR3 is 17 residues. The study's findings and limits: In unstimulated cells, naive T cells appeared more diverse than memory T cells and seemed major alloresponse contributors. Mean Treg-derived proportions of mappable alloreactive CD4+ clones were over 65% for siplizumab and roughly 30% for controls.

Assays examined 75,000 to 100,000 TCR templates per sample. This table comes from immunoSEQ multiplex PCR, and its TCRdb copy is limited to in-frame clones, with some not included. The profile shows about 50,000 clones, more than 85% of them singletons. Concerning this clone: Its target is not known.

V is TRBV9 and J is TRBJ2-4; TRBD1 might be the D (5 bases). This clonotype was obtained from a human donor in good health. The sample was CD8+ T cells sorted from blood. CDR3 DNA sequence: TGTGCCAGCAGCGCCCATGTAATGGACACAACCAAAAACATTCAGTACTTC. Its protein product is CASSAHVMDTTKNIQYF.